These 13 T cell receptor beta chains came from one sample sequenced in a study of T cell changes during pregnancy in multiple sclerosis. TCRdb's copy holds only in-frame clones and misses some; the assay was immunoSEQ multiplex PCR. The sample consists of 55,000 or so clones, about nine tenths of them appearing once. The sequencing used CD4+ T cells from peripheral blood mononuclear cells, collected after pregnancy. These receptors were collected from a female donor with multiple sclerosis, enrolled in a pregnancy study.

The chain is built from TRBV7-9 and TRBJ2-5; 12 bases line up with TRBD2. The CDR3 has 14 residues. Germline V gene sequence: CDR1 SEHNR, CDR2 FQNEAQ (reference sequence). Germline trimming cut 5 bases from V and 4 bases from J; bases unmatched to any gene: 2. The CDR3 DNA is TGTGCCAGCAGCCCTAGCGGGGGGGGAGAGACCCAGTACTTC. This gives the protein CASSPSGGGETQYF. The entire variable domain, with the rest obtained from reference TRBV7-9 and TRBJ2-5, is as follows: DTGVSQNPRHKITKRGQNVTFRCDPISEHNRLYWYRQTLGQGPEFLTYFQNEAQLEKSRLLSDRFSAERPKGSFSTLEIQRTEQGDSAMYLCASSPSGGGETQYFGPGTRLLVL.

This clone was recorded once. V usage is TRBV5-1 and J usage is TRBJ1-3; D remains ambiguous. This CDR3 has 16 amino acids. From germline, CDR1 is SGHRS and CDR2 YFSETQ. V was clipped by 0 bases and J by 0 bases, with 10 bases between them. Written as DNA, the CDR3 is TGCGCCAGCAGCTTGGGCGGGCCCCGCTCTGGAAACACCATATATTTT. Translation: CASSLGGPRSGNTIYF.

The chain carries TRBV9 and TRBJ1-5; possibly TRBD1 for D (5 bases). Trimming took off 7 bases at V and 1 base at J, with 15 bases between the two ends. The CDR3 has 15 residues. The germline CDR1 and CDR2 sequences are SGDLS and YYNGEE. The CDR3 is CASGRGGVSNQPQHF. The CDR3, as DNA: TGTGCCAGCGGCCGGGGAGGGGTAAGCAATCAGCCCCAGCATTTT.

The genes are TRBV30 and TRBJ1-5; 8 bases agree with TRBD1. This CDR3 region has 17 residues. From germline, CDR1 is GTSNPN and CDR2 SVGIG (reference sequence). Trimming at V came to 5 bases and at J to 1 base, leaving 13 bases not matched to a gene. CDR3 sequence reads: CAWGPARGLASNQPQHF. In DNA form, the CDR3 reads TGTGCCTGGGGCCCGGCCAGGGGGCTTGCGAGCAATCAGCCCCAGCATTTT.

This chain connects TRBV6-1 to TRBJ2-7; 7 positions match TRBD2. The germline V gene has CDR1 MNHNS and CDR2 SASEGT. V was clipped by 8 bases and J by 3 bases; unmatched bases: 13. CDR3 size: 15 residues. For the CDR3, the DNA is TGTGCCAGCTCTCCCGTTGAAGGGGAGGGCTACGAGCAGTACTTC. It translates to CASSPVEGEGYEQYF.

J is TRBJ2-5 and V is TRBV2; D not resolved. V was shortened by 6 bases and J by 5 bases, with 13 bases between the two germline ends. This CDR3 is 13 amino acids long. The germline CDR1 and CDR2 sequences are SNHLY and FYNNEI. CDR3 sequence (DNA): TGTGCCAGCAGAGAACCGGTATTGGAGACCCAGTACTTC. Its protein is CASREPVLETQYF.

The rearrangement links TRBV9 to TRBJ2-5; a weak D match, TRBD2 (6 bases). From germline, CDR1 is SGDLS and CDR2 YYNGEE. Trimming removed 4 bases at V and 2 bases at J, with 15 bases between. This CDR3 has 15 amino acids. The CDR3 DNA sequence: TGTGCCAGCAGCCTCCCCACGGGGGTTCAAGAGACCCAGTACTTC. Protein product: CASSLPTGVQETQYF.

This chain uses TRBV2 with TRBJ1-2, with a tentative D call TRBD1 (6 bases). Trimming removed 6 bases at V and 4 bases at J, with 15 bases between. The V gene's germline CDR1 is SNHLY and CDR2 FYNNEI. This CDR3 is 14 amino acids long. The chain's CDR3 is CASSIQGDRYGYTF. In DNA, the CDR3 is TGTGCCAGCAGCATACAGGGAGATCGCTATGGCTACACCTTC.

V is TRBV11-3 and J is TRBJ2-7; 9 bases align to TRBD1. The CDR3 length is 15 residues. Looked up from germline, CDR1 is SGHNT and CDR2 is YENEEA. Unmatched junction bases numbered 10, after V lost 5 bases and J lost 5 bases. CDR3: CASSLGGTGFDEQYF. The CDR3 DNA reads as TGTGCCAGCAGCCTAGGAGGGACAGGGTTCGACGAGCAGTACTTC.

A note on this clone: A single base separates this from a much larger clone, so it may be a read error. The V and J genes are TRBV4-3 and TRBJ1-2; a weak D match, TRBD1 (6 bases). In germline, CDR1 is LGHNA, CDR2 YSLEER. Trimming cost V 0 bases and J 4 bases, with 9 bases left between them. The CDR3 covers 14 residues. In DNA, the CDR3 is TGCGCCAGCAGCCAAGAGGGGGCGAGCTATGGCTACACCTTC. The encoded protein is CASSQEGASYGYTF.

The V gene is TRBV11-2, the J gene TRBJ2-2, with TRBD1 matching 12 bases. The germline CDR1 and CDR2 sequences are SGHAT and FQNNGV. This CDR3 has 16 amino acids. V was pared by 2 bases and J by 7 bases, with 5 bases of the junction left unmatched. CDR3 region: CASSLWDRGLGGELFF. DNA for the CDR3: TGTGCCAGCAGCTTATGGGACAGGGGGCTGGGCGGGGAGCTGTTTTTT.

The rearrangement links TRBV5-5 to TRBJ2-3; D may be TRBD1 (6 bases). The V gene lost 4 bases and the J gene lost 0 bases, with 15 bases spanning the gap. The germline CDR1 and CDR2 sequences are SGHKS and YYEKEE (reference sequence). The CDR3 extends over 16 amino acids. The DNA of the CDR3 is TGTGCCAGCAGCCGGGGTGGGGGCCCTAGCACAGATACGCAGTATTTT. Amino acids: CASSRGGGPSTDTQYF.

Written as DNA, the CDR3 is TGTGCCAGCAGTTACGGCGGGAGCTCCTACAATGAGCAGTTCTTC. This sequence encodes CASSYGGSSYNEQFF. J is TRBJ2-1 and V is TRBV6-5; 7 nucleotides agree with TRBD2. CDR1 is MNHEY, CDR2 SVGAGI, per germline. The length of the CDR3 is 15 residues. V gave up 2 bases and J gave up 0 bases; unmatched junction bases: 1.